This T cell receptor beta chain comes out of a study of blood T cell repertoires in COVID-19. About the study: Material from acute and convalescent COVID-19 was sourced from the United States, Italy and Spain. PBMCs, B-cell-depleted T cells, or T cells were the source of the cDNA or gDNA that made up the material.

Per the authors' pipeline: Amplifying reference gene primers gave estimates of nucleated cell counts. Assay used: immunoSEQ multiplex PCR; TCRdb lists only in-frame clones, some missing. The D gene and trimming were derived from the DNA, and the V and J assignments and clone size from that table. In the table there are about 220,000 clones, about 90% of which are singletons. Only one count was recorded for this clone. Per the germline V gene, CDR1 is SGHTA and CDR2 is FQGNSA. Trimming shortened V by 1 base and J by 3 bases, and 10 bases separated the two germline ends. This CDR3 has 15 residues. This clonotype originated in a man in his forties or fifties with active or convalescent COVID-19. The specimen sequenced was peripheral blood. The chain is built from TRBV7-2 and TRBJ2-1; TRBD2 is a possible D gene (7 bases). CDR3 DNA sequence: TGTGCCAGCAGCTTAGAAGGGGGGGACTACAATGAGCAGTTCTTC. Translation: CASSLEGGDYNEQFF.